These 2 T cell receptor beta chains came from one sample sequenced in a study of T-cell reconstitution after alpha-beta-depleted transplantation in children. For TCRbeta, the library was prepared with unique molecular identifiers. MiXCR, applied by TCRdb to the PCR reads, yields one record per CDR3 protein. The repertoire consists of approximately 240,000 distinct CDR3 sequences, with about 9.2% occurring once and the leading ten covering approximately 6.2%. Specimen: PBMCs from the stem cell graft donor, collected from the stem cell graft. These receptors originate from a human donor who donated a stem cell graft to a child with acute lymphoblastic leukemia.

This clonotype was detected many times. The chain is built from TRBV5-1 and TRBJ2-3; TRBD2 might be the D (6 bases). The V end lost 2 bases, the J end lost 2 bases, and 12 bases lay between the germline ends. This CDR3 is 15 amino acids long. CDR1 is SGHRS, CDR2 YFSETQ, per germline. The CDR3 coding sequence is TGCGCCAGCAGCTTACTTGGACTACCCACAGATACGCAGTATTTT. It yields the protein CASSLLGLPTDTQYF.

This chain links TRBV27 with TRBJ1-5; D uncertain. This CDR3 is built from 14 residues. Deletions cut 3 bases from V and 1 base from J, with 7 bases between. Germline lookup yields CDR1 MNHEY and CDR2 SMNVEV (reference sequence). The CDR3 DNA is TGTGCCAGCAGTTTCCGCTCCAGCAATCAGCCCCAGCATTTT. Translated: CASSFRSSNQPQHF.